The 28 T cell receptor beta chains reported below all come from one sample, sequenced in a study of early T cells in non-severe SARS-CoV-2 infection. One entry per CDR3 protein, called by TCRdb with MiXCR from the 5' RACE reads. The sample lists 40,000 to 65,000 distinct CDR3 sequences, 8% to 8.5% occurring once. The sequencing input was whole blood. The receptor source for this set is an adult who was a healthcare worker with PCR-confirmed SARS-CoV-2 infection or an uninfected control (not recorded which).

In its sample, this clonotype was seen many times. The rearrangement joins TRBV28 to TRBJ2-7; D unclear. CDR3 length: 13 amino acids. The germline gives CDR1 MDHEN, CDR2 SYDVKM. V was trimmed by 5 bases and J by 4 bases, leaving 12 bases between them. The CDR3 sequence is CASSPRAGYEQYF. The CDR3 DNA reads TGTGCCAGCAGTCCCCGCGCCGGGTACGAGCAGTACTTC.

This clonotype was counted ten times or more. The J gene is TRBJ1-2, the V gene TRBV27, with 9 bases fitting TRBD1. Germline CDR1 and CDR2: MNHEY and SMNVEV (reference sequence). Losses at the gene ends were 5 bases for V and 5 bases for J; bases not matched to a gene: 12. CDR3 length: 16 amino acids. The CDR3 nucleotides are TGTGCCAGCAGTGCCGGGACAGGGCAATTTGGGTATGGCTACACCTTC. Translation gives CASSAGTGQFGYGYTF.

The chain couples TRBV13 to TRBJ2-3; D possibly corresponds to TRBD2 (5 bases). The CDR3 is made up of 17 amino acids. Germline assignment: CDR1 PRHDT and CDR2 FYEKMQ (reference sequence). Trimming left V 5 bases short and J 0 bases short, with 18 bases between. CDR3 nucleotide sequence: TGTGCCAGCAGCCCCCGCGACTATCCATCGAGCACAGATACGCAGTATTTT. This sequence encodes CASSPRDYPSSTDTQYF.

The rearrangement uses TRBV20-1 and TRBJ1-5; D might be TRBD1 (5 bases). The CDR3 runs to 13 residues. V was cut by 4 bases and J by 3 bases, with 10 bases left in between. CDR1 DFQATT and CDR2 SNEGSKA come from the germline V gene (reference sequence). The CDR3 sequence is CSATRGSNQPQHF. The CDR3 DNA sequence: TGCAGTGCTACCCGGGGGTCCAATCAGCCCCAGCATTTT.

In its sample, this clonotype was seen a few times. The chain recombines TRBV28 with TRBJ1-2; D ambiguous. CDR3 size: 11 residues. In germline, CDR1 is MDHEN, CDR2 SYDVKM. The germline V and J ends were trimmed by 2 bases and 6 bases, with 4 bases remaining between them. CDR3 in amino acids: CASSLRDGYTF. The CDR3 region has the DNA TGTGCCAGCAGTTTAAGGGATGGCTACACCTTC.

The rearrangement uses TRBV5-1 and TRBJ2-2; 9 bases are shared with TRBD1. CDR1 and CDR2 from the germline V gene are SGHRS and YFSETQ. This CDR3 is built from 16 residues. J gave up 0 bases and V 1 base, and 1 base lay outside the gene matches. The CDR3, as DNA: TGCGCCAGCAGCTTGCGGACAGGGGCGAACACCGGGGAGCTGTTTTTT. Translation gives CASSLRTGANTGELFF.

The V call is TRBV29-1, the J call TRBJ2-5; a possible D gene is TRBD1 (6 bases). The germline gives CDR1 SQVTM, CDR2 ANQGSEA. The CDR3 extends over 12 amino acids. Deletions cut 7 bases from V and 2 bases from J, with 11 bases between. CDR3 sequence reads: CSADDRQETQYF. For the CDR3, the DNA is TGCAGCGCCGATGACAGGCAAGAGACCCAGTACTTC.

This clonotype was recorded many times. This chain joins TRBV7-2 and TRBJ2-7; tentatively, D is TRBD2 (5 bases). This CDR3 has 15 amino acids. Germline V gene data show CDR1 as SGHTA and CDR2 as FQGNSA. Trimming pared 1 base from V and 3 bases from J, leaving 13 bases between. DNA of the CDR3: TGTGCCAGCAGCTTAGGGGCCAGCGGCGTCTACGAGCAGTACTTC. Protein: CASSLGASGVYEQYF.

This clonotype has only a few counts. The chain couples TRBV14 to TRBJ1-1, with 7 positions matching TRBD1. The CDR3 has 14 residues. Trimming removed 5 bases from V and 4 bases from J; junction bases left unmatched: 7. Germline CDR1 is SGHDN and CDR2 is FVKESK. CDR3 loop: CASSWTRGSTEAFF. CDR3 nucleotide sequence: TGTGCCAGCAGCTGGACCAGGGGGTCCACTGAAGCTTTCTTT.

The sample holds a few counts of this clonotype. The gene calls are TRBV7-9 and TRBJ2-7; 7 bases are a match to TRBD1. The CDR3 is 13 residues long. The germline V gene encodes CDR1 SEHNR and CDR2 FQNEAQ (reference sequence). V gave up 8 bases and J gave up 3 bases; unmatched junction bases: 7. CDR3 residues: CASGRTGFYEQYF. The CDR3 DNA follows: TGTGCCAGCGGACGGACAGGCTTCTACGAGCAGTACTTC.

This clonotype was seen many times. V gene TRBV14 combines with J gene TRBJ2-2; 7 bases align to TRBD2. The CDR3 is made up of 16 amino acids. From germline, CDR1 is SGHDN and CDR2 FVKESK. V gave up 0 bases and J gave up 7 bases; unmatched junction bases: 8. The CDR3, as DNA: TGTGCCAGCAGCCAAGATGGACTAGTGGTGAACGGGGAGCTGTTTTTT. Translation gives CASSQDGLVVNGELFF.

This clonotype showed up many times. The DNA of the CDR3 is TGTGCCAGCAGTGAACAGGGGGCTGTCCAGCCCCAGCATTTT. Its translation: CASSEQGAVQPQHF. This chain uses TRBV28 with TRBJ1-5; the match to TRBD1 covers 9 bases. With 5 bases clipped from V and 7 bases from J, the junction kept 6 bases outside the gene matches. The CDR3 has 14 amino acids. Germline assignment: CDR1 MDHEN and CDR2 SYDVKM.

The genes are TRBV12-3 or TRBV12-4 and TRBJ1-2, with 8 bases aligning to TRBD1. The CDR3 runs 14 residues. With V trimmed by 4 bases and J by 8 bases, 9 bases remained unmatched. DNA for the CDR3: TGTGCCAGCAGTTCCCACGGACAGGGAGGAGGCTACACCTTC. Amino acids: CASSSHGQGGGYTF.

This clonotype occurred a few times. This chain uses TRBV5-1 with TRBJ2-3, with TRBD2 matching over 8 bases. CDR3 length: 15 amino acids. CDR1 is SGHRS, CDR2 YFSETQ, per germline. V lost 0 bases to trimming and J lost 3 bases; unmatched junction nucleotides: 3. CDR3 coding DNA: TGCGCCAGCAGCTTGGACGGGGGGGTGACAGATACGCAGTATTTT. Its translation: CASSLDGGVTDTQYF.

This clonotype was recorded at least ten times. The chain carries TRBV5-4 and TRBJ2-2, with a possible D match to TRBD2 (6 bases). The CDR3 contains 14 residues. Germline V lookup: CDR1 SGHNT, CDR2 YYREEE (reference sequence). V lost 4 bases to trimming and J lost 4 bases, with 11 bases between them. The CDR3 DNA reads as TGTGCCAGCAGCGGGGGACTTCGCACCGGGGAGCTGTTTTTT. It translates to CASSGGLRTGELFF.

This clonotype was seen only a few times. The V and J genes are TRBV30 and TRBJ2-3; D could derive from TRBD1 or TRBD2 (5 bases each). V dropped 6 bases and J dropped 4 bases, with 20 bases sitting between them. The CDR3 totals 15 residues. Germline CDR1 is GTSNPN and CDR2 is SVGIG (reference sequence). DNA for the CDR3: TGTGCCTGCGGGACCGGGCTGGCGTTCGCAGATACGCAGTATTTT. It codes for CACGTGLAFADTQYF.

This clonotype was detected many times. The CDR3 bases are TGCGCCAGCAGTCACCACCAACAGGGATGCAATCAGCCCCAGCATTTT. This gives the protein CASSHHQQGCNQPQHF. This chain links TRBV23-1 with TRBJ1-5; D possibly corresponds to TRBD1 (6 bases). Being an ORF, TRBV23-1 has a function that is uncertain. The CDR3 loop spans 16 amino acids. Trimming shortened V by 3 bases and J by 2 bases, and 14 bases separated the two germline ends.

A few counts support this clonotype. The V gene is TRBV24-1, the J gene TRBJ2-3, with TRBD1 as a possible D gene (6 bases). Germline CDR1 is KGHDR and CDR2 is SFDVKD. This CDR3 has 14 residues. V shed 8 bases and J shed 4 bases, with 15 bases lying between them. Written as DNA, the CDR3 is TGTGCCACCAATCACCCAGGGACACCAGATACGCAGTATTTT. The encoded protein is CATNHPGTPDTQYF.

In this sample, this clonotype turned up a few times. The CDR3 DNA follows: TGTGCCAGCAGCGTAGCTCCCCAGGGCTCTGGAAACACCATATATTTT. Residues: CASSVAPQGSGNTIYF. The V call is TRBV9, the J call TRBJ1-3, with D possibly TRBD1 on 5 matching bases. Germline CDR1 and CDR2: SGDLS and YYNGEE. V was shortened by 0 bases and J by 0 bases, with 10 bases between the two germline ends. The CDR3 consists of 16 residues.

The rearrangement uses TRBV6-6 and TRBJ1-1; D ambiguous. CDR1 and CDR2 (germline): MNHNY, SVGAGI (reference sequence). The germline V and J ends were trimmed by 0 bases and 3 bases, with 17 bases remaining between them. CDR3 size: 17 residues. CDR3 nucleotides: TGTGCCAGCAGTTACTCGCAGGACGCAAAATTGGACACTGAAGCTTTCTTT. Protein: CASSYSQDAKLDTEAFF.

The rearrangement joins TRBV11-1 to TRBJ2-7; a weak D match, TRBD1 (5 bases). V was trimmed by 7 bases and J by 6 bases, leaving 10 bases between them. Germline CDR1 and CDR2: SGHAT and FQDESV (reference sequence). The CDR3 has 11 amino acids. The CDR3 is CASTQGGEQYF. The CDR3 region has the DNA TGTGCCAGCACCCAGGGTGGCGAGCAGTACTTC.

This clonotype was counted only a few times. V gene TRBV2 combines with J gene TRBJ2-1, with D tentatively TRBD1 (5 bases). Trimming left V 3 bases short and J 4 bases short, with 10 bases between. The germline V gene has CDR1 SNHLY and CDR2 FYNNEI. The CDR3 is made up of 14 amino acids. As DNA, the CDR3 is TGTGCCAGCAGTGAGGGCCAGGGATACAATGAGCAGTTCTTC. This gives the protein CASSEGQGYNEQFF.

This clonotype was observed a handful of times. The DNA of the CDR3 is TGTGCCAGCCACGTCGGGAGCTATGGCTACACCTTC. Its translation is CASHVGSYGYTF. The rearrangement joins TRBV28 to TRBJ1-2, with D unclear. V lost 8 bases and J 4 bases, leaving 11 bases between the germline ends. The CDR3 covers 12 residues. Germline lookup yields CDR1 MDHEN and CDR2 SYDVKM.

Within the sample, this clonotype is medium-sized (0.01 to 0.1%). The rearrangement uses TRBV5-1 and TRBJ2-2; D uncertain. The CDR3 is 15 amino acids. Germline V gives CDR1 SGHRS, CDR2 YFSETQ. V lost 0 bases and J lost 6, with 12 bases in between. Here the CDR3 reads CASSLEGERAGELFF. The CDR3 DNA reads as TGCGCCAGCAGCTTGGAAGGTGAACGCGCCGGGGAGCTGTTTTTT.

This clonotype was recorded many times. V and J are TRBV6-6 and TRBJ1-2; weak D call: TRBD1 (5 bases). V lost 3 bases to trimming and J lost 8 bases, with 22 bases between them. The CDR3 is 16 residues long. Germline-derived CDR1 and CDR2 are MNHNY and SVGAGI (reference sequence). The CDR3 DNA sequence: TGTGCCAGCAGTTATAACGGACACCCAAAAGATATCGGCTACACCTTC. Protein: CASSYNGHPKDIGYTF.

This clonotype was found a few times. The chain joins TRBV7-3 to TRBJ2-1; 12 bases are a match to TRBD2. V gave up 3 bases and J gave up 4 bases; unmatched junction bases: 1. This CDR3 is 15 amino acids long. CDR1 is SGHTA and CDR2 is FQGTGA in the germline V gene. CDR3 in amino acids: CASSFGLAGYNEQFF. The CDR3, as DNA: TGTGCCAGCAGCTTTGGACTAGCGGGGTACAATGAGCAGTTCTTC. Using reference TRBV7-3 and TRBJ2-1 for the parts outside the CDR3, the full variable domain is GAGVSQTPSNKVTEKGKYVELRCDPISGHTALYWYRQSLGQGPEFLIYFQGTGAADDSGLPNDRFFAVRPEGSVSTLKIQRTERGDSAVYLCASSFGLAGYNEQFFGPGTRLTVL.

The chain joins TRBV6-2 or TRBV6-3 to TRBJ2-2; tentatively, D is TRBD1 (5 bases). This CDR3 region has 15 residues. CDR1 is MNHEY, CDR2 SVGEGT, per germline. Deletions cut 5 bases from V and 1 base from J, with 11 bases between. The CDR3 sequence: CASSTRTLNTGELFF. CDR3 bases: TGTGCCAGCAGTACCCGGACACTGAACACCGGGGAGCTGTTTTTT.

V is TRBV19 and J is TRBJ2-5; D is ambiguous. V was cut by 7 bases and J by 0 bases, with 15 bases left in between. The germline gives CDR1 LNHDA, CDR2 SQIVND (reference sequence). CDR3 length equals 15 residues. This chain's CDR3 is CASTPWNANQETQYF. The CDR3, as DNA: TGTGCCAGTACCCCATGGAACGCGAACCAAGAGACCCAGTACTTC.